A selection of T cell receptor beta chains follows, all from one sample in a study of post-analysis software for immune sequencing data. TCRdb re-derived calls from the PCR reads in MiXCR, one entry per CDR3 protein. The top ten hold roughly 12% of the sample, which has about 680,000 distinct CDR3 sequences, more than 50% seen once. Sequencing was carried out using blood. Receptors were obtained from a girl aged 2 to 10 with multiple sclerosis. CDR3s include the opening cysteine and the closing phenylalanine or tryptophan. D genes are given only for firm matches. Part of the rows lack a size; the others show once, few, many or a class for expanded clones.

d_gene	v_gene	abundance	j_gene	CDR3nt	CDR3aa
-	TRBV3-1	-	TRBJ2-6	TGTGCCAGCAGCCACCCTGGGGCCAACGTCCTGACTTTC	CASSHPGANVLTF
-	TRBV5-1	-	TRBJ2-4	TGCGCCAGCAGCTTGGGAGGCAACACCAAAAACATTCAGTACTTC	CASSLGGNTKNIQYF
TRBD2	TRBV5-6	-	TRBJ2-1	TGTGCCAGCAGCTTCTCGACTAGCGGGAGTAGATATGAGCAGTTCTTC	CASSFSTSGSRYEQFF
-	TRBV5-6	few	TRBJ2-5	TGTGCCAGCAGCTTAACTCTAGGGGGGGAAGAGACCCAGTACTTC	CASSLTLGGEETQYF
-	TRBV6-6	-	TRBJ1-2	TGTGCCAGCAGTTACTCCGGGGCCAGGGCCCACCTTGACACCTTC	CASSYSGARAHLDTF
TRBD2	TRBV11-2	once	TRBJ2-1	TGTGCCAGCACCACTACCTCCGGGACTAGGTCCGATGAGCAGTTCTTC	CASTTTSGTRSDEQFF
-	TRBV29-1	few	TRBJ2-1	TGCAGCGTAGGAGAGAACAATGAGCAGTTCTTC	CSVGENNEQFF
-	TRBV20-1	-	TRBJ1-1	TGCAGTGCTAGTCGCGGGGAAATAGGGATCACTGAAGCTTTCTTT	CSASRGEIGITEAFF
TRBD2	TRBV6-5	many	TRBJ2-5	TGTGCCAGCACGGGACTAGCGAGGCAGACCCAGTACTTC	CASTGLARQTQYF
-	TRBV6-5	-	TRBJ1-1	TGTGTCAGCAGTTACTCGCAGGGACGTGTGATGAACACTGAAGCTTTCTTT	CVSSYSQGRVMNTEAFF
TRBD1	TRBV7-3	few	TRBJ2-3	TGTGCCAGCAGCCCAGACGGGACAGGGGGCGGCACAGATACGCAGTATTTT	CASSPDGTGGGTDTQYF
-	TRBV7-8	-	TRBJ2-4	TGTGCCAGCAGCATCGGACGGGATTTAGCCAAAAACATTCAGTACTTC	CASSIGRDLAKNIQYF
-	TRBV10-1	-	TRBJ2-1	TGCGCCAGCAGTGTAGGAGCGGACCTCTACAATGAGCAGTTCTTC	CASSVGADLYNEQFF
TRBD2	TRBV5-1	few	TRBJ2-5	TGCGCCAGCGCGGCGGGGGGGCCGGGTCCCCAGTACTTC	CASAAGGPGPQYF
-	TRBV10-1	-	TRBJ2-7	TGCGCCAGCAGTGCAGGGATCCACGAGCAGTACTTC	CASSAGIHEQYF
-	TRBV30	once	TRBJ1-2	TGTGCCTGGAGTCTACCGGACTATGGCTACACCTTC	CAWSLPDYGYTF
TRBD2	TRBV10-1	few	TRBJ2-3	TGCGCCAGCAGGAAGACTAGCGGGACCAATACGCAGTATTTT	CASRKTSGTNTQYF
TRBD2	TRBV20-1	-	TRBJ2-5	TGCAGTGCTTTGACTAGCGGGGAAGAGACCCAGTACTTC	CSALTSGEETQYF
-	TRBV12-3/TRBV12-4	few	TRBJ2-1	TGTGCCAGCCGCATGGGGAGCAGCTCCTACAATGAGCAGTTCTTC	CASRMGSSSYNEQFF
-	TRBV20-1	once	TRBJ2-5	TGCAGTGCTCTCCTGAAGGGCGCCGTCCAAGAGACCCAGTACTTC	CSALLKGAVQETQYF
-	TRBV29-1	-	TRBJ1-2	TGCAGCGTTGAAGATCTGAGCTGTGGCTACACCTTC	CSVEDLSCGYTF
-	TRBV29-1	few	TRBJ1-2	TGCAGCGTTGCTGAGGGGGAGCGAAATGGCTACACCTTC	CSVAEGERNGYTF
-	TRBV15	-	TRBJ2-5	TGTGCCACCAGCGCTCCTGCTAGGATGACCCAAGAGACCCAGTACTTC	CATSAPARMTQETQYF
TRBD1	TRBV5-6	-	TRBJ1-2	TGTGCCAGCAGCCCGAGGACAGGCTTCCGTTATGGCTACACCTTC	CASSPRTGFRYGYTF
-	TRBV5-5	-	TRBJ2-7	TGTGCCAGCAGCCCAACTAGGACGGATGCCCACGAGCAGTACTTC	CASSPTRTDAHEQYF
TRBD2	TRBV6-2/TRBV6-3	few	TRBJ2-1	TGTGCCAGCAGACTAGCGGGGGAAAATGAGCAGTTCTTC	CASRLAGENEQFF
TRBD1	TRBV20-1	-	TRBJ1-1	TGCAGTGCTAGAATTGACAGGGGACAAACGATTTTGAACACTGAAGCTTTCTTT	CSARIDRGQTILNTEAFF
-	TRBV7-2	-	TRBJ2-4	TGCGCCAGCAGCTTATCATCGGGGTCCAACATTCAGTACTTC	CASSLSSGSNIQYF
-	TRBV2	-	TRBJ2-5	TGTGCCAGCAGTGAATCCGCGAGAGAGACCCAGTACTTC	CASSESARETQYF
TRBD1	TRBV5-1	-	TRBJ2-7	TGCGCCAGCAGCTGGGGACAGGGGCTCAACGAGCAGTACTTC	CASSWGQGLNEQYF
-	TRBV20-1	-	TRBJ1-5	TGCAGTGCTAGAAGCAGGAATAGCAATCAGCCCCAGCATTTT	CSARSRNSNQPQHF
-	TRBV3-1	-	TRBJ2-7	TGTGCCAGCAGCTTTTCAGGGATGGCAGAAGTTTCCTACGAGCAGTACTTC	CASSFSGMAEVSYEQYF
-	TRBV5-1	-	TRBJ1-2	TGCGCCAGCAGCTTGCTTGAAAACTATGGCTACACCTTC	CASSLLENYGYTF
TRBD1	TRBV12-3/TRBV12-4	-	TRBJ2-7	TGTGCCAGCAGTTTAGCGACAGGGAGTACCTACGAGCAGTACTTC	CASSLATGSTYEQYF
-	TRBV7-9	-	TRBJ2-3	TGTGCCAGCAAGGACTTCACAGATACGCAGTATTTT	CASKDFTDTQYF
-	TRBV7-9	-	TRBJ2-3	TGTGCCAGCAGCTTAGAACACCTTGTCGGGAGTTCATCCCTCACAGATACGCAGTATTTT	CASSLEHLVGSSSLTDTQYF
TRBD2	TRBV10-2	-	TRBJ2-5	TGCGCCAGCAGGCCCCCGGGACTAGCGGGCGGAGAGACCCAGTACTTC	CASRPPGLAGGETQYF
-	TRBV28	-	TRBJ1-2	TGTGCCAGCAGTTTCCTTGGACAGTCAGGCTATGGCTACACCTTC	CASSFLGQSGYGYTF
TRBD1	TRBV12-3/TRBV12-4	-	TRBJ1-2	TGTGCCAGCACCCAGGGGGGGGCGGCCCCCAACTATGGCTACACCTTC	CASTQGGAAPNYGYTF
-	TRBV7-9	-	TRBJ1-5	TGTGCCAGCAGCTTAGGACGAGCGGGTCAGCCCCAGCATTTT	CASSLGRAGQPQHF
-	TRBV2	-	TRBJ2-3	TGTGCCAGCAGTGACCTGGGTCAGATAAGCGCAGATACGCAGTATTTT	CASSDLGQISADTQYF
TRBD2	TRBV28	once	TRBJ2-3	TGTGCCAGCAGGCAAGAACTAGCGGGGGTGGGGGATACGCAGTATTTT	CASRQELAGVGDTQYF
-	TRBV29-1	-	TRBJ2-5	TGCAGCGTTCTTCCGCAAGAGACCCAGTACTTC	CSVLPQETQYF
-	TRBV7-2	-	TRBJ2-7	TGTACCAGCAGCTTAAATGCTATCACCTACGAGCAGTACTTC	CTSSLNAITYEQYF
-	TRBV5-1	-	TRBJ1-1	TGCGCCAGCAGCTTGGGCTTCGGACAAGGGAGCACTGAAGCTTTCTTT	CASSLGFGQGSTEAFF
TRBD1	TRBV3-1	few	TRBJ1-2	TGTGCCAGCAGCCAAGGTCGGACAGGGAAAGGCTACACCTTC	CASSQGRTGKGYTF
TRBD2	TRBV29-1	-	TRBJ2-7	TGCAGCGTTTCTACCGGGAGGGCACACAATGAGCAGTACTTC	CSVSTGRAHNEQYF
TRBD2	TRBV4-2	-	TRBJ2-2	TGTGCCAGCAGCCAAGATTTGGGCGGGGGGCCGAACACCGGGGAGCTGTTTTTT	CASSQDLGGGPNTGELFF
TRBD2	TRBV6-5	-	TRBJ2-1	TGTGCCAGCAGCTTGAGGGGTAGCGGGGCCAATGAGCAGTTCTTC	CASSLRGSGANEQFF
TRBD2	TRBV12-3/TRBV12-4	-	TRBJ2-1	TGTGCCAGCAGTTCCGCAGGGACTAGAGGTAATGAGCAGTTCTTC	CASSSAGTRGNEQFF
-	TRBV2	few	TRBJ2-7	TGTGCCAGCAGCGCGGACGGGAGCTACGAGCAGTACTTC	CASSADGSYEQYF
TRBD1	TRBV6-2/TRBV6-3	-	TRBJ1-5	TGTGCCAGCAGAAGGGGACAGGCGAGCAATCAGCCCCAGCATTTT	CASRRGQASNQPQHF